One T cell receptor beta chain is described in this entry. Its cognate antigen is unknown. The TCR alpha and TCR beta cDNA libraries, bearing sample barcodes and UMIs, were generated by 5'RACE using constant-segment primers. TCRdb passed the 5' RACE reads through MiXCR, listing each CDR3 protein once. The sample shows hundreds of thousands of distinct CDR3 sequences, roughly 15% of them seen only once. The sample belongs to a study of T-cell memory formation after mild COVID-19. Germline V CDR1 and CDR2: DFQATT, SNEGSKA (reference sequence). CDR3 length equals 15 residues. V dropped 0 bases and J dropped 8; count of bases not matched to a gene: 11. Overall study findings and caveats: Detection of some responders pre-infection suggested pre-existing cross-reactive memory T cells participated. Clones contracting across day 15 to 85 had a balanced CD4/CD8 profile; later expanding clones leaned CD4+. Second-wave clones that peaked on day 37 lacked confirmed SARS-CoV-2 specificity.

The sequenced sample consisted of PBMCs or a T cell subset sorted from them (not recorded which). The chain couples TRBV20-1 to TRBJ2-3, with 7 bases identical to TRBD1. This receptor was taken from a man between 18 and 35 years old who had mild COVID-19 (a few samples of this study predate the infection). Cell type and time point are not known. The CDR3 region is CSARDLGQLSGTQYF. The CDR3 region has the DNA TGCAGTGCTAGAGATCTGGGACAGCTCTCGGGTACGCAGTATTTT.